This T cell receptor (beta chain) originates from a study of blood T cell repertoires in COVID-19. Using immunoSEQ multiplex PCR, the repertoire was profiled, and TCRdb retains in-frame clones only, with some absent. The table records about 59,000 clones, less than 85% of them present only once. CDR1 and CDR2 (germline): SGHRS, YFSETQ. This CDR3 region has 16 residues. V shed 3 bases and J 1 base; nucleotides not matched to a gene: 4. The specimen was peripheral blood. The TCR comes from a woman between 65 and 79 years old with acute or convalescent COVID-19. The rearrangement joins TRBV5-1 to TRBJ2-2, with 9 positions matching TRBD1. The CDR3 protein is CASSSLGQGNTGELFF. The DNA of the CDR3 is TGCGCCAGCAGCTCGCTGGGACAGGGGAACACCGGGGAGCTGTTTTTT.